This T cell receptor beta chain was found in a study of blood T cell repertoires in COVID-19. In the study overall: Acute and convalescent COVID-19 samples came from the United States, Italy and Spain.

Some clones are missing from TCRdb's copy, which holds only in-frame ones; the method was immunoSEQ multiplex PCR. The data show 97,000 or so clones, roughly 82% seen once. CDR1 is MDHEN and CDR2 is SYDVKM in the germline V gene. CDR3 length equals 14 residues. V lost 7 bases and J lost 2, with 14 bases in between. Sequencing was done on a sample of peripheral blood. The chain employs TRBV28 and TRBJ1-2; tentative D call: TRBD1 (5 bases). This receptor was identified in an elderly man with acute or convalescent COVID-19. CDR3 sequence reads: CASNSHGANYGYTF. CDR3 sequence (DNA): TGTGCCAGCAATTCCCATGGGGCAAACTATGGCTACACCTTC.